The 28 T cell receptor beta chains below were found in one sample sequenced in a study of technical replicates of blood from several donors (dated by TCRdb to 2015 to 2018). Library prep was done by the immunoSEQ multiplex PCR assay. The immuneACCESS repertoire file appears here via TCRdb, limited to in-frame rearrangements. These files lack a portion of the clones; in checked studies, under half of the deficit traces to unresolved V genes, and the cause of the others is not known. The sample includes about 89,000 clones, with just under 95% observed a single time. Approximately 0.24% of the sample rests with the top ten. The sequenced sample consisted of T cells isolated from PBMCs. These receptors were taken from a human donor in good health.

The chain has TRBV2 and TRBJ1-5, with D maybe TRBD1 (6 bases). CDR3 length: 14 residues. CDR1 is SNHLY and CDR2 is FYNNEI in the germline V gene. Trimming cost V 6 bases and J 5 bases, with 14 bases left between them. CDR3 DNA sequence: TGTGCCAGCAGCCCACAGGGCGTGTATCAGCCCCAGCATTTT. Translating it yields CASSPQGVYQPQHF.

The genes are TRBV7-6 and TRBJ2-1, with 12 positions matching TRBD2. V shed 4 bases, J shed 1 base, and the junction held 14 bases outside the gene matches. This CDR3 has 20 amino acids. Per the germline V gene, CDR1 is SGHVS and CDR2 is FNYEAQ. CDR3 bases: TGTGCCAGCAGCTCCTTCGGGGCTAGCGGGAGGGCCGGGTCCTACAATGAGCAGTTCTTC. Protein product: CASSSFGASGRAGSYNEQFF.

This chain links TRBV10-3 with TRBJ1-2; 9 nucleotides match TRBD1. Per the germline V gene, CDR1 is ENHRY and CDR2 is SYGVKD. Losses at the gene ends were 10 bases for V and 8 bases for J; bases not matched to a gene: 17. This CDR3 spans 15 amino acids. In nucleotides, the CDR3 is TGTGCCAACATTACCTTCGGGGACAGGGCTTACGGCTACACCTTC. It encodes CANITFGDRAYGYTF.

The CDR3 nucleotides read TGTGCCACCAGCAGAGCACGTATGCGACTAGCGGGAATCACAGATACGCAGTATTTT. Residues: CATSRARMRLAGITDTQYF. The rearrangement links TRBV15 to TRBJ2-3; 11 positions agree with TRBD2. CDR1 and CDR2 from the germline V gene are LNHNV and YYDKDF (reference sequence). Trimming took 1 base from V and 2 from J; bases not matched to a gene: 11. The CDR3 has 19 residues.

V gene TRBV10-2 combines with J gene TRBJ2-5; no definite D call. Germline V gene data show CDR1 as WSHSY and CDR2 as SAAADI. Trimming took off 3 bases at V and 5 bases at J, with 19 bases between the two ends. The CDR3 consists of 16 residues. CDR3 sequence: CASSDRLIPGSETQYF. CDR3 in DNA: TGCGCCAGCAGTGACCGCCTGATCCCAGGCTCGGAGACCCAGTACTTC.

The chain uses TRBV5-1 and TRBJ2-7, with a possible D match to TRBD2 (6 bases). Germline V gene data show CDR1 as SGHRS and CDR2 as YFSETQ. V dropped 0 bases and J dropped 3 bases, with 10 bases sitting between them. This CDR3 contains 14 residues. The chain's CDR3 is CASSLVGTYYEQYF. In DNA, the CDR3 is TGCGCCAGCAGCTTGGTGGGGACTTACTACGAGCAGTACTTC.

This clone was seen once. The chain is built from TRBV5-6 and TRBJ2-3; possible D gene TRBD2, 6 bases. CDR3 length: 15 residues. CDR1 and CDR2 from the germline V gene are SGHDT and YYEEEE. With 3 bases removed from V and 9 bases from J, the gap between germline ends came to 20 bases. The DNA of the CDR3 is TGTGCCAGCAGCTCCGGGAGTTTCAGAGAAGGGACGCAGTATTTT. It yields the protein CASSSGSFREGTQYF.

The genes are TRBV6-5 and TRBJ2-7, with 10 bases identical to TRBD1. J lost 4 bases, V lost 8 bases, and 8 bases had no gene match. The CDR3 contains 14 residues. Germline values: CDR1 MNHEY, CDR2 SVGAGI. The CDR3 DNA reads TGTGCCAGCGGTGCCGGGACAGGGGTATACGAGCAGTACTTC. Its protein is CASGAGTGVYEQYF.

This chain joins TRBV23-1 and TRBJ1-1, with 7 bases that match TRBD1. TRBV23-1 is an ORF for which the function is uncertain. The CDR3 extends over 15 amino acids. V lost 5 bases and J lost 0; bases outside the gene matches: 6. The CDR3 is CASSGQVDMNTEAFF. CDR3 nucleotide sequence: TGCGCCAGCAGTGGACAGGTAGACATGAACACTGAAGCTTTCTTT.

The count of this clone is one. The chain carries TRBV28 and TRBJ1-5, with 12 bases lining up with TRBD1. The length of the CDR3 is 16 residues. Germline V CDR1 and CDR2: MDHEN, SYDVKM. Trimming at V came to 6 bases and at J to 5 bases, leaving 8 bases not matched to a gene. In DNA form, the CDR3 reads TGTGCCAGCAGCTATATAGGGACAGGGGGCTATCAGCCCCAGCATTTT. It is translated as CASSYIGTGGYQPQHF.

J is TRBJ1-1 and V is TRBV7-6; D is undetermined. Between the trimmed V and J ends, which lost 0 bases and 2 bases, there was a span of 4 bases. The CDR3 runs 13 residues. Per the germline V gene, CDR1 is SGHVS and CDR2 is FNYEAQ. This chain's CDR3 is CASSLALNTEAFF. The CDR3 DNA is TGTGCCAGCAGCTTAGCCCTAAACACTGAAGCTTTCTTT.

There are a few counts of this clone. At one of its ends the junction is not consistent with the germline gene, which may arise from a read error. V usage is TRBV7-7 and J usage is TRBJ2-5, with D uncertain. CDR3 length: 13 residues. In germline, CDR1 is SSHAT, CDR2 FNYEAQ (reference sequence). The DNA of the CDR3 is TGTGCTAGCAGCTTACACAGTGCAGAGACCCAGTACTTC. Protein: CASSLHSAETQYF. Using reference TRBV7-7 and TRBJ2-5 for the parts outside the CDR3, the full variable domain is GAGVSQSPRYKVTKRGQDVTLRCDPISSHATLYWYQQALGQGPEFLTYFNYEAQPDKSGLPSDRFSAERPEGSISTLTIQRTEQRDSAMYRCASSLHSAETQYFGPGTRLLVL.

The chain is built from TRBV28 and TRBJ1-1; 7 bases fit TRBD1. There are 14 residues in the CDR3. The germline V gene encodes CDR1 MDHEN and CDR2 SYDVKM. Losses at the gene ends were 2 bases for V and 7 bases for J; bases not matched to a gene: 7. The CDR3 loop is CASSLRIGTVEAFF. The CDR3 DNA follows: TGTGCCAGCAGTTTAAGGATAGGGACAGTTGAAGCTTTCTTT.

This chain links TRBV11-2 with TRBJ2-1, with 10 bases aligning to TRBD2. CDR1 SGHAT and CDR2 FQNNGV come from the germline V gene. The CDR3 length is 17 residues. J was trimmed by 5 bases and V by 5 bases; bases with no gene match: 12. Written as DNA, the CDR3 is TGTGCCAGCAGCATTTTCTTTTTAGCGGGAGGTGACAATGAGCAGTTCTTC. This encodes CASSIFFLAGGDNEQFF.

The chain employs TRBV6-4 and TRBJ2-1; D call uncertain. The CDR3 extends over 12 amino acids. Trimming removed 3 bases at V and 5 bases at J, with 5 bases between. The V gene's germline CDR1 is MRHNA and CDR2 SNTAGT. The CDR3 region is CASSEGDNEQFF. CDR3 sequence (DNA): TGTGCCAGCAGTGAGGGCGACAATGAGCAGTTCTTC.

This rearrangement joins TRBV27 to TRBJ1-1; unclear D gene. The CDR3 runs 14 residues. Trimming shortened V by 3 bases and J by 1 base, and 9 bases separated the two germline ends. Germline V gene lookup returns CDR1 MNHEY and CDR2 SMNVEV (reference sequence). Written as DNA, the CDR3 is TGTGCCAGCAGTTTTGCAGGCGCGAACACTGAAGCTTTCTTT. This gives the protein CASSFAGANTEAFF.

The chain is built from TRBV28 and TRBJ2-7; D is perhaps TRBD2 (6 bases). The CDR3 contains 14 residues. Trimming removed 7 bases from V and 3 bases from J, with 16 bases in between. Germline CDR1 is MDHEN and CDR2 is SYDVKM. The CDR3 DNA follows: TGTGCCAGCACTACCGGGACTGCATACTACGAGCAGTACTTC. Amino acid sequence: CASTTGTAYYEQYF.

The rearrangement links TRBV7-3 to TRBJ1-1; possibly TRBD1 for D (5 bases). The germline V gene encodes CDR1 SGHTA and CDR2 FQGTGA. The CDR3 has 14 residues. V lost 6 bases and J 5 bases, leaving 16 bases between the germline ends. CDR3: CASSRGGIETEAFF. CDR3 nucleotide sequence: TGTGCCAGCAGTAGGGGAGGGATCGAGACTGAAGCTTTCTTT. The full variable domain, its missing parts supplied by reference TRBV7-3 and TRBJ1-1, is GAGVSQTPSNKVTEKGKYVELRCDPISGHTALYWYRQSLGQGPEFLIYFQGTGAADDSGLPNDRFFAVRPEGSVSTLKIQRTERGDSAVYLCASSRGGIETEAFFGQGTRLTVV.

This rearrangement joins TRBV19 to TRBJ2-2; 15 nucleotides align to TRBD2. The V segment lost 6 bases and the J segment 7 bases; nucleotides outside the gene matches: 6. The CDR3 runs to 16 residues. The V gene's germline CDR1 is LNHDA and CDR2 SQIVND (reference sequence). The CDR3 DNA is TGTGCCAGTAGCAGGGGACTAGCGGGAGGCTACGGGGAGCTGTTTTTT. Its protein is CASSRGLAGGYGELFF.

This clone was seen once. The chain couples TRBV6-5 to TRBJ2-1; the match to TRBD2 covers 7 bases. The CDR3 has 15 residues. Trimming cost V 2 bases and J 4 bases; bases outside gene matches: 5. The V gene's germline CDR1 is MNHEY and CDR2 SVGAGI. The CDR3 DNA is TGTGCCAGCAGTTACGCGGGAGTGTCTTACAATGAGCAGTTCTTC. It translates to CASSYAGVSYNEQFF.

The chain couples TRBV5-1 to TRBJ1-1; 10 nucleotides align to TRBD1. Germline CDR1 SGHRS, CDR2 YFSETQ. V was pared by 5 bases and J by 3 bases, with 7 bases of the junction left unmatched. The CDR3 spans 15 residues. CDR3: CASRRTGGMDTEAFF. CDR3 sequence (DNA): TGCGCCAGCAGACGGACAGGGGGAATGGACACTGAAGCTTTCTTT.

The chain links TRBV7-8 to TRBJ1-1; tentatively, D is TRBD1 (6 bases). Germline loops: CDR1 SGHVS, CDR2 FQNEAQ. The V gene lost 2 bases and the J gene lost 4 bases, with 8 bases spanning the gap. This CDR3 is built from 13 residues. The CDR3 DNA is TGTGCCAGCAGCTTAACAGGGAGCACTGAAGCTTTCTTT. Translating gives CASSLTGSTEAFF. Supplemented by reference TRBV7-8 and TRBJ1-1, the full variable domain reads GAGVSQSPRYKVAKRGQDVALRCDPISGHVSLFWYQQALGQGPEFLTYFQNEAQLDKSGLPSDRFFAERPEGSVSTLKIQRTQQEDSAVYLCASSLTGSTEAFFGQGTRLTVV.

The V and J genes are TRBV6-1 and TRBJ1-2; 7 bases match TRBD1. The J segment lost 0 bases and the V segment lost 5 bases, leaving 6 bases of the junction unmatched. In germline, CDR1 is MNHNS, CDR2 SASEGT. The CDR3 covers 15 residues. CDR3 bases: TGTGCCAGCAGTCAGACAGGGCTAGCTAACTATGGCTACACCTTC. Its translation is CASSQTGLANYGYTF.

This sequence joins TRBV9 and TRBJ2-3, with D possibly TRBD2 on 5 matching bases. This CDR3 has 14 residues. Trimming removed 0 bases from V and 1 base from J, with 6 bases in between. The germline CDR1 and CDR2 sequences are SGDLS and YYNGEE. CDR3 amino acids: CASSVDGGTDTQYF. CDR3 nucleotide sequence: TGTGCCAGCAGCGTAGACGGGGGCACAGATACGCAGTATTTT. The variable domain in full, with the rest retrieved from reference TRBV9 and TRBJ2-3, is DSGVTQTPKHLITATGQRVTLRCSPRSGDLSVYWYQQSLDQGLQFLIQYYNGEERAKGNILERFSAQQFPDLHSELNLSSLELGDSALYFCASSVDGGTDTQYFGPGTRLTVL.

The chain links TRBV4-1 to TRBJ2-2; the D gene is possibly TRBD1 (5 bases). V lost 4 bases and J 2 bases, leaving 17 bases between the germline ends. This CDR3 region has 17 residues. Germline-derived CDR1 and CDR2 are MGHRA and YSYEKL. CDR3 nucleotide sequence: TGCGCCAGCAGCCCCCTTCAGGGAAAGTTAAACACCGGGGAGCTGTTTTTT. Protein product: CASSPLQGKLNTGELFF.

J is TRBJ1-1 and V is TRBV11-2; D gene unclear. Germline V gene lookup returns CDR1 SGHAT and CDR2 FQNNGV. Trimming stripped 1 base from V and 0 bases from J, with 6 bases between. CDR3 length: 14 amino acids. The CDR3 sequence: CASSLAGMNTEAFF. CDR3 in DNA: TGTGCCAGCAGCTTAGCGGGGATGAACACTGAAGCTTTCTTT.

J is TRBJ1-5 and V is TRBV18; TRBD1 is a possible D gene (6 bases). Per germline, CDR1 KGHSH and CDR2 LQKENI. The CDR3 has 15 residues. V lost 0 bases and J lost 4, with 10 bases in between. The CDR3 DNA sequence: TGTGCCAGCTCACCACCTACACAGGGTAATCAGCCCCAGCATTTT. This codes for CASSPPTQGNQPQHF. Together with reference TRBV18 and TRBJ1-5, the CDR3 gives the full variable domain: NAGVMQNPRHLVRRRGQEARLRCSPMKGHSHVYWYRQLPEEGLKFMVYLQKENIIDESGMPKERFSAEFPKEGPSILRIQQVVRGDSAAYFCASSPPTQGNQPQHFGDGTRLSIL.

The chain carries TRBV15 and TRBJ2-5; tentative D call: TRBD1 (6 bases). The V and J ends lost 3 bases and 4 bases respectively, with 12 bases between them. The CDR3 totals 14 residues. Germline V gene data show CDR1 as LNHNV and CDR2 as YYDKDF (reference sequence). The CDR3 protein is CATSRDSWGETQYF. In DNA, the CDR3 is TGTGCCACCAGCAGGGACAGTTGGGGAGAGACCCAGTACTTC.